This entry is about one T cell receptor (beta chain). The target antigen is unknown. Tens of thousands of T cell genomes (approximately 0.2 ug DNA) went into each sorted-subset replicate. Sequencing was performed with immunoSEQ multiplex PCR; in TCRdb, only in-frame clones are kept and a portion is missing. This sample has about 2.1 million clones, with around 93% found just once. These data are taken from a study of shared clonotypes between healthy human individuals. Study context: Researchers assigned three CD4 naive, three CD4 memory, two CD8 naive and one CD8 memory plate to each donor. Notes on the study in general: Generation probabilities were higher for clonotypes shared across all four sorted-subset donors than for unshared ones. Estimated clonotype richness was generally higher in naive than memory subsets.

Trimming removed 2 bases at V and 8 bases at J, with 16 bases between. The germline gives CDR1 KGHSH, CDR2 LQKENI. The CDR3 is 15 amino acids. Terminally differentiated effector memory CD45RA+ cells were left out of the naive CD8 fraction, which was CD45RO-negative and positively selected for CCR7. Sequencing was performed on naive CD8+ T cells from PBMCs. This TCR came from a man between 18 and 35 years old in good health. Some clones in this sample may be carry-over from other donors' samples. The rearrangement joins TRBV18 to TRBJ2-1, with D tentatively TRBD2 (5 bases). Here the CDR3 DNA reads TGTGCCAGCTCACCAAGGGAGAAACTAATCGATGAGCAGTTCTTC. Amino acid sequence: CASSPREKLIDEQFF.